A selection of T cell receptor beta chains follows, all from one sample in a study of breast tumors, draining lymph nodes, adjacent tissues. TCRdb called the multiplex PCR reads again in MiXCR, with one record for every CDR3 protein. The sample yields around 230,000 distinct CDR3 sequences, approximately 30% seen once. Sequencing was carried out using axillary lymph node tissue. The receptor set was obtained from a female donor with breast cancer. Some clones in this sample may be carry-over from other donors' samples. Each CDR3 is given with its conserved first and last residue. The D gene is left open where the match is weak. Rows give clone size only sometimes, using once, few, many, or a class for an expanded clone.

clone size | J gene | V gene | D gene | CDR3 length | CDR3 DNA | CDR3 protein
once | TRBJ1-2 | TRBV5-1 | NA | 13 | TGCGCCAGCAGCTTTACAGGACCAGAAGGCTACACCTTC | CASSFTGPEGYTF
many | TRBJ2-7 | TRBV27 | TRBD1 | 14 | TGTGCCAGCAGCGGACAGGATAGCTCCTACGAGCAGTACTTC | CASSGQDSSYEQYF
many | TRBJ1-5 | TRBV6-6 | NA | 11 | TGTGCCAGCATGCTCAATCAGCCCCAGCATTTT | CASMLNQPQHF
NA | TRBJ2-5 | TRBV29-1 | TRBD1 | 13 | TGCAGCGTTAGGGGACAGGGTAAAGAGACCCAGTACTTC | CSVRGQGKETQYF
NA | TRBJ1-4 | TRBV10-3 | TRBD1 | 15 | TGTGCCATTTGGACCGGGACAGGGGGGAATGAAAAACTGTTTTTT | CAIWTGTGGNEKLFF
NA | TRBJ2-3 | TRBV7-8 | TRBD2 | 16 | TGTGCCAGCAGCCTCCTACTAGCGGGAGGTCAAAATGAGCAGTATTTT | CASSLLLAGGQNEQYF
many | TRBJ2-2 | TRBV11-3 | TRBD2 | 16 | TGTGCCAGCAGCCGGGGACTAGCGGGAGACACCGGGGAGCTGTTTTTT | CASSRGLAGDTGELFF
many | TRBJ1-5 | TRBV7-8 | NA | 15 | TGTGCCAGCAGCTTAGCCCAGGGCTCCGGGCAGCCCCAGCATTTT | CASSLAQGSGQPQHF
many | TRBJ2-7 | TRBV9 | NA | 15 | TGTGCCAGCAGCGTAGGGGGAGTAATATCCTACGAGCAGTACTTC | CASSVGGVISYEQYF
many | TRBJ2-3 | TRBV20-1 | NA | 14 | TGCAGTGCTGAAGGTACGGGGATCACAGATACGCAGTATTTT | CSAEGTGITDTQYF
NA | TRBJ2-2 | TRBV25-1 | NA | 16 | TGTGCCAGCAGTGAATTGAGTAGCGCCAAAAGGGGGGAGCTGTTTTTT | CASSELSSAKRGELFF
many | TRBJ2-2 | TRBV9 | NA | 14 | TGTGCCAGCAGCGGAGCCCTGGGGACCGGGGAGCTGTTTTTT | CASSGALGTGELFF
many | TRBJ2-2 | TRBV24-1 | NA | 13 | TGTGCCACCAGGACAGCGAACACCGGGGAGCTGTTTTTT | CATRTANTGELFF
NA | TRBJ2-7 | TRBV6-6 | NA | 13 | TGTGCCAGCAGTCACGGCAAGTCCTACGAGCAGTACTTC | CASSHGKSYEQYF
many | TRBJ1-4 | TRBV19 | NA | 13 | TGTGCCAGTACCGTGAGCCCAAGCGGAGGACTGTTTTTT | CASTVSPSGGLFF
many | TRBJ2-1 | TRBV6-2/TRBV6-3 | NA | 14 | TGTGCCAGCGGGTATCCAGGGAGGCAGAATGAGCAGTTCTTC | CASGYPGRQNEQFF
many | TRBJ2-3 | TRBV6-2/TRBV6-3 | NA | 15 | TGTGCCAGCAGTTTAGTTGGCGGCCCCACAGATACGCAGTATTTT | CASSLVGGPTDTQYF
NA | TRBJ1-4 | TRBV5-1 | TRBD1 | 16 | TGCGCCAGCAGCGCCATACAGGGGGCCCTTAATGAAAAACTGTTTTTT | CASSAIQGALNEKLFF
NA | TRBJ1-1 | TRBV30 | NA | 11 | TGTGCCTGGAAAGGCGGACAAACGACTTTCTTT | CAWKGGQTTFF
few | TRBJ2-2 | TRBV20-1 | NA | 15 | TGCAGTGGTACCCCCCGGACATATGCGGCCGGGGAGCTGTTTTTT | CSGTPRTYAAGELFF